A selection of T cell receptor beta chains follows, all from one sample in a study of PD-1 blockade in classical Hodgkin lymphoma. The repertoire was sequenced with immunoSEQ multiplex PCR; TCRdb's copy has only in-frame clones and lacks some. The sample lists about 2,000 clones, approximately 80% seen once, with around 38% in the top ten. The starting material was CD4+ T cells from blood, obtained before the fourth cycle of nivolumab. Receptors were obtained from a human donor with classical Hodgkin lymphoma. CDR3s include the opening cysteine and the closing phenylalanine or tryptophan. The D gene is left open where the match is weak. Rows give clone size only sometimes, using once, few, many, or a class for an expanded clone.

>TRBV7-3|TRBJ2-2|TRBD2|16|NA
TGTGCCAGCAGCTTAGGGGGGACTAGCTTCACCGGGGAGCTGTTTTTT
CASSLGGTSFTGELFF
>TRBV4-2|TRBJ1-2|NA|19|few
TGTGCCAGCAGCCAAGAAACCGTCCTCTGGCAGGGAATAAGGAATGGCTACACCTTC
CASSQETVLWQGIRNGYTF
>TRBV2|TRBJ2-4|NA|13|NA
TGTGCCACCACCGGGAGCCCTCAAAACATTCAGTACTTC
CATTGSPQNIQYF
>TRBV6-5|TRBJ2-3|NA|13|NA
TGTGCCAGCAGCCCCGGGTACACAGATACGCAGTATTTT
CASSPGYTDTQYF
>TRBV18|TRBJ1-1|NA|15|NA
TGTGCCAGCTCACCACCGGGGGAGGTGAACACTGAAGCTTTCTTT
CASSPPGEVNTEAFF
>TRBV10-1|TRBJ2-2|NA|14|NA
TGCGCCAGCAGGGACGCAGGGGCTCCCGGGGAGCTGTTTTTT
CASRDAGAPGELFF
>TRBV2|TRBJ2-7|TRBD2|15|NA
TGTGCCAGCAGTTTCAGTCCTAGCGGGTCCTACGAGCAGTACTTC
CASSFSPSGSYEQYF
>TRBV18|TRBJ2-3|TRBD2|15|NA
TGTGCCAGCTCACGACTAGCGGGGAACATAGATACGCAGTATTTT
CASSRLAGNIDTQYF
>TRBV7-9|TRBJ1-6|NA|14|NA
TGTGCCAGCAGCCGGATTCCCCTCCCGTCACCCCTCCACTTT
CASSRIPLPSPLHF
>TRBV6-5|TRBJ1-1|TRBD1|13|NA
TGTGCCAGCGGATCAACAGGGGGCACTGAAGCTTTCTTT
CASGSTGGTEAFF
>TRBV19|TRBJ1-1|TRBD1|12|once
TGTGCCAGTAGTGGACAGGGGGCGAAGGCTTTCTTT
CASSGQGAKAFF
>TRBV28|TRBJ2-6|TRBD1|16|once
TGTGCCAAATATCCGGGACAGGTCTCTGGGGCCAACGTCCTGACTTTC
CAKYPGQVSGANVLTF
>TRBV28|TRBJ2-3|NA|14|NA
TGTGCCAGCAGCCCCGGCGCTAGCACAGATACGCAGTATTTT
CASSPGASTDTQYF
>TRBV2|TRBJ2-6|NA|12|NA
TGTGCCAGCAGCTCTGGGGCCAACGTCCTGACTTTC
CASSSGANVLTF
>TRBV20-1|TRBJ2-5|TRBD2|11|NA
TGCAGTGTCGGGACTAGCCCGTCCCAGTACTTC
CSVGTSPSQYF
>TRBV7-2|TRBJ2-3|TRBD2|15|NA
TGTGCCAGCAGCCGGACTAGCGGTAGCACAGATACGCAGTATTTT
CASSRTSGSTDTQYF
>TRBV30|TRBJ2-1|NA|11|NA
TGTGCCTGGAGTGTACAGACAGAAGAGTTCTTC
CAWSVQTEEFF